This T cell receptor (beta chain) was found in a study of shared clonotypes between healthy human individuals. CD45RO negativity and positive selection for CCR7 defined naive CD8 cells, a population that excluded terminally differentiated effector memory CD45RA+ cells. As concerns this clone: Antigen specificity is unknown.

Assay: immunoSEQ multiplex PCR; the TCRdb copy retains only in-frame clones and omits some. The data show about 580,000 clones, more than 95% seen once. Broader study findings: It was observed that approximately 5% of naive CD4 clonotypes were shared across several donors. The diversity represented, both genetic and in exposure history, was limited by few donors.

Trimming left V 2 bases short and J 8 bases short, with 16 bases between. The CDR3 has 15 amino acids. The germline V gene encodes CDR1 PRHDT and CDR2 FYEKMQ (reference sequence). V usage is TRBV13 and J usage is TRBJ2-1; D may match TRBD1 or TRBD2 (5 bases each). Material for sequencing was naive CD8+ T cells sorted from blood. This receptor was taken from a man in his thirties or forties in good health. DNA of the CDR3: TGTGCCAGCAGCTTAACAGGTTCTAGCATCGATGAGCAGTTCTTC. Amino acid sequence: CASSLTGSSIDEQFF.